The 12 T cell receptor beta chains below come from one sample, sequenced in a study of cytomegalovirus exposure and HLA in healthy donors. PCR used 60 Vbeta primers and 13 Jbeta primers. Profiled with immunoSEQ multiplex PCR; TCRdb holds only in-frame clones, not every one. The top ten clones hold over 8% of a sample with about 120,000 clones, 63% of them seen once. The material sequenced was PBMCs. The source is a man aged 40-55 years in good health and CMV-seropositive.

In its sample, this clone was seen once. This chain connects TRBV7-3 to TRBJ1-1, with 7 bases identical to TRBD1. J lost 2 bases, V lost 5 bases, and 2 bases had no gene match. CDR1 and CDR2 from the germline V gene are SGHTA and FQGTGA. This CDR3 region has 13 residues. CDR3 amino acids: CASSRQGNTEAFF. For the CDR3, the DNA is TGTGCCAGCAGCCGACAGGGTAACACTGAAGCTTTCTTT.

V gene TRBV7-3 combines with J gene TRBJ1-1; the match to TRBD1 covers 11 bases. V was clipped by 1 base and J by 7 bases; unmatched bases: 11. CDR1 is SGHTA, CDR2 FQGTGA, per germline. This CDR3 contains 17 residues. CDR3 sequence reads: CASSLMRGTGGPSEAFF. CDR3 bases: TGTGCCAGCAGCTTAATGAGGGGGACAGGGGGACCGAGTGAAGCTTTCTTT. The full variable domain, its missing parts supplied by reference TRBV7-3 and TRBJ1-1, is GAGVSQTPSNKVTEKGKYVELRCDPISGHTALYWYRQSLGQGPEFLIYFQGTGAADDSGLPNDRFFAVRPEGSVSTLKIQRTERGDSAVYLCASSLMRGTGGPSEAFFGQGTRLTVV.

The chain recombines TRBV7-2 with TRBJ2-4, with a possible D match to TRBD1 (6 bases). The CDR3 loop spans 14 amino acids. From germline, CDR1 is SGHTA and CDR2 FQGNSA. The V gene lost 0 bases and the J gene lost 7 bases, with 10 bases spanning the gap. The CDR3 DNA sequence: TGTGCCAGCAGCTTAGCACAGGGATGGAACATTCAGTACTTC. Its protein is CASSLAQGWNIQYF.

The rearrangement uses TRBV4-2 and TRBJ1-2; 8 bases are a match to TRBD1. The CDR3 loop spans 16 amino acids. Germline CDR1 reads LGHNA; CDR2 reads YNFKEQ. The trim removed 6 bases at V and 3 bases at J, leaving 12 bases unmatched. CDR3 loop: CASRLNSADRDYGYTF. As DNA, the CDR3 is TGTGCCAGCAGATTGAACTCGGCGGACAGGGACTATGGCTACACCTTC.

This clone was detected only a few times. This chain uses TRBV5-1 with TRBJ1-5; D gene ambiguous. Trimming removed 0 bases at V and 2 bases at J, with 9 bases between. The germline V gene has CDR1 SGHRS and CDR2 YFSETQ. This CDR3 has 15 amino acids. CDR3 coding DNA: TGCGCCAGCAGCTTGGGAACCCCAGGCAATCAGCCCCAGCATTTT. Its protein product is CASSLGTPGNQPQHF.

J is TRBJ2-7 and V is TRBV4-2; the D gene is possibly TRBD1 (6 bases). The CDR3 consists of 15 residues. Germline CDR1 is LGHNA and CDR2 is YNFKEQ. V dropped 2 bases and J dropped 2 bases, with 13 bases sitting between them. The CDR3 reads CASSQQSEGAYEQYF. For the CDR3, the DNA is TGTGCCAGCAGCCAACAGTCTGAGGGGGCCTACGAGCAGTACTTC.

This clone was counted once. The rearrangement joins TRBV2 to TRBJ2-3; 9 bases are shared with TRBD2. V lost 3 bases, J lost 6 bases, and 13 bases stayed unmatched. The germline gives CDR1 SNHLY, CDR2 FYNNEI. There are 17 residues in the CDR3. DNA of the CDR3: TGTGCCAGCAGTGACATTCCGGGACTAGCTCTCCCTGATACGCAGTATTTT. Translated, it gives CASSDIPGLALPDTQYF.

The chain has TRBV6-5 and TRBJ1-4; D possibly corresponds to TRBD1 (6 bases). Germline V lookup: CDR1 MNHEY, CDR2 SVGAGI. V was clipped by 5 bases and J by 6 bases, with 13 bases between them. This CDR3 is built from 14 residues. CDR3 residues: CASSRTDSDEKLFF. In nucleotides, the CDR3 is TGTGCCAGCAGTCGGACAGACTCGGATGAAAAACTGTTTTTT.

The chain couples TRBV28 to TRBJ2-1; the match to TRBD2 covers 7 bases. V dropped 5 bases and J dropped 7; count of bases not matched to a gene: 2. The CDR3 has 12 residues. The V gene's germline CDR1 is MDHEN and CDR2 SYDVKM. For the CDR3, the DNA is TGTGCCAGCAGTACTAGCGCGAATGAGCAGTTCTTC. Translation gives CASSTSANEQFF.

This sequence joins TRBV7-2 and TRBJ2-1, with TRBD2 identical over 10 bases. Trimming removed 4 bases from V and 13 bases from J; junction bases left unmatched: 16. The length of the CDR3 is 16 residues. The germline CDR1 and CDR2 sequences are SGHTA and FQGNSA. CDR3 sequence (DNA): TGTGCCAGCAGCTGGCGAGCGGGAGGGCCAGGTATTATCCAGTTCTTC. This sequence encodes CASSWRAGGPGIIQFF. The full variable domain, with the rest looked up from reference TRBV7-2 and TRBJ2-1, is GAGVSQSPSNKVTEKGKDVELRCDPISGHTALYWYRQSLGQGLEFLIYFQGNSAPDKSGLPSDRFSAERTGGSVSTLTIQRTQQEDSAVYLCASSWRAGGPGIIQFFGPGTRLTVL.

This chain connects TRBV6-5 to TRBJ2-7, with 11 bases identical to TRBD1. Losses at the gene ends were 2 bases for V and 6 bases for J; bases not matched to a gene: 6. This CDR3 region has 15 residues. Germline V lookup: CDR1 MNHEY, CDR2 SVGAGI. CDR3 region: CASSYLGTGGSEQYF. The CDR3 DNA reads TGTGCCAGCAGTTACCTCGGGACAGGGGGTAGCGAGCAGTACTTC.

This chain connects TRBV29-1 to TRBJ2-7, with 9 bases identical to TRBD1. The V segment lost 6 bases and the J segment 0 bases; nucleotides outside the gene matches: 6. The V gene's germline CDR1 is SQVTM and CDR2 ANQGSEA. The CDR3 consists of 14 residues. The CDR3 spells CSVLGQGSSYEQYF. The CDR3 DNA sequence: TGCAGCGTCCTAGGACAGGGGAGCTCCTACGAGCAGTACTTC.